One sample yielded the 15 T cell receptor beta chains listed below, sequenced in a study of CD8 T cells in ankylosing spondylitis. TCRdb itself ran the 5' RACE reads through MiXCR, one entry per CDR3 protein. The sample records about 340,000 distinct CDR3 sequences, roughly 15% being singletons. Sequencing was carried out using blood, either unsorted or a sorted T cell fraction (not recorded which). These receptors all stem from a male donor with ankylosing spondylitis or in good health (not recorded which).

The sample holds a few counts of this clonotype. This chain links TRBV12-3 or TRBV12-4 with TRBJ2-1, with 9 bases fitting TRBD2. Unmatched junction bases numbered 10, after V lost 1 base and J lost 6 bases. The CDR3 is 17 residues long. In nucleotides, the CDR3 is TGTGCCAGCAGTTTAGGTCCTAGCGGGATATCAAGCAATGAGCAGTTCTTC. This translates into CASSLGPSGISSNEQFF.

This clonotype occurred a few times. The chain is built from TRBV10-3 and TRBJ1-3, with 9 bases fitting TRBD1. Germline lookup yields CDR1 ENHRY and CDR2 SYGVKD. V dropped 4 bases and J dropped 4; count of bases not matched to a gene: 8. CDR3 size: 16 residues. The CDR3, as DNA: TGTGCCATCAGTGTGGCCGGGACAGGGTCCGGAAACACCATATATTTT. Translation gives CAISVAGTGSGNTIYF.

The CDR3 coding sequence is TGTGCCAGCAGCGTAGCTTGGGACCATCAGTTCTTC. It yields the protein CASSVAWDHQFF. The rearrangement uses TRBV9 and TRBJ2-1, with D perhaps assigned TRBD1 or TRBD2 (5 bases each). V shed 0 bases and J shed 13 bases, with 11 bases lying between them. This CDR3 has 12 residues. Looked up from germline, CDR1 is SGDLS and CDR2 is YYNGEE.

This clonotype was observed a few times. The chain couples TRBV25-1 to TRBJ2-7; D is perhaps TRBD2 (6 bases). The CDR3 runs 17 residues. V was pared by 0 bases and J by 2 bases, with 17 bases between. Germline-derived CDR1 and CDR2 are MGHDK and SYGVNS. CDR3: CASSEYSGVAVTYEQYF. CDR3 in DNA: TGTGCCAGCAGTGAATATTCCGGAGTAGCGGTGACCTACGAGCAGTACTTC.

V gene TRBV28 combines with J gene TRBJ1-2; TRBD1 is a possible D gene (5 bases). This CDR3 spans 14 amino acids. Per germline, CDR1 MDHEN and CDR2 SYDVKM. The V end lost 6 bases, the J end lost 0 bases, and 11 bases lay between the germline ends. Written as DNA, the CDR3 is TGTGCCAGCAGGGGGGGAGGAGCTAACTATGGCTACACCTTC. It encodes CASRGGGANYGYTF.

This clonotype appeared a few times. This chain connects TRBV30 to TRBJ2-1; D unclear. Germline V CDR1 and CDR2: GTSNPN, SVGIG (reference sequence). Trimming shortened V by 4 bases and J by 0 bases, and 10 bases separated the two germline ends. This CDR3 has 14 residues. The CDR3 loop is CAWTPASSYNEQFF. CDR3 sequence (DNA): TGTGCCTGGACACCAGCGAGCTCCTACAATGAGCAGTTCTTC.

This clonotype was picked up a small number of times. The chain uses TRBV7-9 and TRBJ1-1, with 8 bases identical to TRBD1. CDR3 length: 14 amino acids. Germline CDR1 reads SEHNR; CDR2 reads FQNEAQ (reference sequence). Unmatched junction bases numbered 7, after V lost 5 bases and J lost 5 bases. In DNA, the CDR3 is TGTGCCAGCAGCCCGGGACAGGCTCCAACTGAAGCTTTCTTT. Residues: CASSPGQAPTEAFF.

Here the CDR3 reads CASLYYTEAFF. CDR3 DNA: TGTGCTAGTTTATATTACACTGAAGCTTTCTTT. This chain uses TRBV12-5 with TRBJ1-1; D call uncertain. Germline V gives CDR1 LGHNT, CDR2 FRNRAP. This CDR3 contains 11 residues. V was clipped by 8 bases and J by 3 bases, with 7 bases between them.

This clonotype appeared many times. The chain is built from TRBV7-9 and TRBJ2-2, with 8 bases fitting TRBD1. V lost 5 bases and J lost 1; bases outside the gene matches: 3. In germline, CDR1 is SEHNR, CDR2 FQNEAQ (reference sequence). The CDR3 totals 15 residues. In DNA, the CDR3 is TGTGCCAGCAGCCTTGGGACAGGGAACACCGGGGAGCTGTTTTTT. Encoded protein: CASSLGTGNTGELFF.

This clonotype was picked up a small number of times. The V call is TRBV5-6, the J call TRBJ2-7, with 7 bases fitting TRBD1. This CDR3 has 14 residues. Per germline, CDR1 SGHDT and CDR2 YYEEEE. With V trimmed by 5 bases and J by 2 bases, 7 bases remained unmatched. CDR3 in amino acids: CASRPQGLAYEQYF. The CDR3 nucleotides are TGTGCCAGCAGACCACAGGGGTTGGCCTACGAGCAGTACTTC.

The chain has TRBV14 and TRBJ2-3, with 11 bases identical to TRBD2. Germline V gives CDR1 SGHDN, CDR2 FVKESK. There are 18 residues in the CDR3. The V segment lost 4 bases and the J segment 0 bases; nucleotides outside the gene matches: 9. CDR3 residues: CASSLTGTSGSSTDTQYF. The CDR3 coding sequence is TGTGCCAGCAGCCTCACCGGGACTAGCGGATCTAGCACAGATACGCAGTATTTT.

This clonotype was found a few times. The chain combines TRBV29-1 with TRBJ1-3, with a possible D match to TRBD1 (5 bases). The CDR3 is made up of 13 amino acids. Germline V CDR1 and CDR2: SQVTM, ANQGSEA. V was clipped by 4 bases and J by 0 bases, with 7 bases between them. The CDR3 bases are TGCAGCGTTGGGCAGGGCTCTGGAAACACCATATATTTT. Its translation: CSVGQGSGNTIYF.

This clonotype turned up a few times. The J gene is TRBJ1-2, the V gene TRBV5-1; D is possibly TRBD1 (6 bases). The length of the CDR3 is 13 residues. Trimming took 3 bases from V and 7 from J, leaving 13 bases between them. Looked up from germline, CDR1 is SGHRS and CDR2 is YFSETQ. CDR3 nucleotides: TGCGCCAGCAGCTATGACAGAGGGGGTGGCTACACCTTC. As protein: CASSYDRGGGYTF. Full variable domain (missing parts from reference TRBV5-1 and TRBJ1-2): KAGVTQTPRYLIKTRGQQVTLSCSPISGHRSVSWYQQTPGQGLQFLFEYFSETQRNKGNFPGRFSGRQFSNSRSEMNVSTLELGDSALYLCASSYDRGGGYTFGSGTRLTVV.

This clonotype was picked up a small number of times. The chain joins TRBV4-2 to TRBJ2-5; the match to TRBD2 covers 12 bases. The CDR3 consists of 18 residues. Germline V CDR1 and CDR2: LGHNA, YNFKEQ. Trimming removed 0 bases from V and 2 bases from J; junction bases left unmatched: 7. The CDR3 spells CASSQELAGGPRQETQYF. The CDR3 bases are TGTGCCAGCAGCCAAGAGCTAGCGGGAGGGCCTCGTCAAGAGACCCAGTACTTC.

This clonotype was seen more than once but under ten times. The chain links TRBV25-1 to TRBJ1-2, with D uncertain. CDR1 and CDR2 (germline): MGHDK, SYGVNS. The CDR3 is made up of 11 amino acids. Trimming removed 6 bases at V and 3 bases at J, with 5 bases between. The CDR3 here is CASRSDYGYTF. CDR3 bases: TGTGCCAGCAGGTCAGACTATGGCTACACCTTC.